The T cell receptor beta chain under discussion was sequenced for a study of T cell repertoires in cytomegalovirus infection. Study results and caveats: Ex vivo responses were dominated by HLA-C-restricted CMV-specific TCR beta clonotypes.

TCRdb called the reads again in MiXCR, with one record for every CDR3 protein. This repertoire shows around 800,000 distinct CDR3 sequences, 32% found once; its top ten account for under 15%. This clonotype was seen more than once but under ten times. The target antigen is unknown. The CDR3 contains 15 residues. Germline V gene sequence: CDR1 MNHNS, CDR2 SASEGT. V lost 4 bases to trimming and J lost 0 bases, with 11 bases between them. V usage is TRBV6-1 and J usage is TRBJ2-3; unclear D gene. The TCR originated in a human donor in good health (CMV status not recorded). Some clones in this sample may be carry-over from other donors' samples. The specimen was cultured CD8+ T cells from PBMCs, collected from culture after CMV antigen stimulation. CDR3 sequence reads: CASSVVYSSTDTQYF. CDR3 nucleotides: TGTGCCAGCAGTGTCGTCTACAGTAGCACAGATACGCAGTATTTT.